This TCR beta chain was profiled in a study of blood T cell repertoires in COVID-19. The wider study: From the United States, Italy and Spain came samples of acute and convalescent COVID-19. T cells, B-cell-depleted T cells, or PBMCs provided the cDNA or gDNA that served as material.

Source study methods: Amplifying reference gene primers gave estimates of nucleated cell counts. The table came from immunoSEQ multiplex PCR; TCRdb's copy has only in-frame clones and leaves some out. V and J calls and clone size come straight from that table; D and trimming were deduced from the DNA. The sample lists about 68,000 clones; about nine tenths were seen once. Seattle enrolled patients during active infection and tracked them longitudinally. This CDR3 contains 15 residues. V was shortened by 0 bases and J by 5 bases, with 10 bases between the two germline ends. CDR1 and CDR2 from the germline V gene are LGHDT and YNNKEL (reference sequence).

The source is a man aged 50 to 59 with COVID-19, enrolled during active disease. Source material: peripheral blood. The chain is built from TRBV3-1 (or the pseudogene TRBV3-2) and TRBJ2-2; a possible D gene is TRBD2 (6 bases). In DNA, the CDR3 is TGTGCCAGCAGCCAAGATTCGGGGAGGACCGGGGAGCTGTTTTTT. Its protein is CASSQDSGRTGELFF.